These 18 T cell receptor beta chains share one sample of origin, sequenced in a study of T cell repertoires in cytomegalovirus infection. These TCRs are of unknown antigen specificity. TCRdb redid the calling of the reads with MiXCR, one entry per CDR3 protein. This table holds around 130,000 distinct CDR3 sequences, 20% to 30% found once. The sample consisted of PBMCs, sequenced either directly or after in vitro stimulation (not recorded which). The receptors were gathered from a human donor in good health (CMV status not recorded). Some clones in this sample may be carry-over from other donors' samples.

This clonotype was counted a few times. The V and J genes are TRBV6-2 or TRBV6-3 and TRBJ2-3; tentative D call: TRBD1 (6 bases). This CDR3 region has 12 residues. Germline CDR1 and CDR2: MNHEY and SVGEGT. V lost 10 bases, J lost 3 bases, and 11 bases lay in between. The CDR3 spells CAIGQKTDTQYF. The CDR3 region has the DNA TGTGCCATCGGACAGAAAACAGATACGCAGTATTTT.

The table lists this clonotype with many counts. The V and J genes are TRBV10-3 and TRBJ2-7; 9 bases are shared with TRBD2. Germline V gives CDR1 ENHRY, CDR2 SYGVKD. The CDR3 has 14 residues. CDR3 DNA: TGTGCCGTCAGAGCGGGAGGAAGCTCCTACGAGCAGTACGTC. Amino acid sequence: CAVRAGGSSYEQYV.

The table lists this clonotype with a few counts. V and J are TRBV12-3 or TRBV12-4 and TRBJ2-1; D gene unclear. V shed 4 bases and J shed 2 bases, with 12 bases lying between them. CDR3 length: 15 residues. CDR3 region: CASSYIPSTYNEQFF. Here the CDR3 DNA reads TGTGCCAGCAGTTATATACCCAGCACCTACAATGAGCAGTTCTTC.

This clonotype was counted a few times. The genes are TRBV20-1 and TRBJ2-5; TRBD1 matches 8 bases. V trimming: 6 bases; J trimming: 5 bases; junction bases outside the gene matches: 17. CDR1 and CDR2 (germline): DFQATT, SNEGSKA (reference sequence). The CDR3 consists of 16 residues. Here the CDR3 reads CSAQGTGGPEGETQYF. CDR3 nucleotide sequence: TGCAGTGCCCAAGGGACAGGAGGCCCCGAGGGCGAGACCCAGTACTTC.

This clonotype was seen more than once but under ten times. The chain couples TRBV7-9 to TRBJ2-5, with TRBD2 identical over 7 bases. The CDR3 runs 14 residues. V lost 6 bases to trimming and J lost 2 bases; unmatched junction nucleotides: 6. Germline CDR1 reads SEHNR; CDR2 reads FQNEAQ (reference sequence). This CDR3 reads CASSLLGLQETQYF. The CDR3 DNA reads as TGTGCCAGCAGTCTCTTGGGACTACAAGAGACCCAGTACTTC.

This clonotype has ten or more counts. The chain couples TRBV12-3 or TRBV12-4 to TRBJ1-1, with D unresolved. V shed 5 bases and J shed 6 bases, with 16 bases lying between them. The CDR3 extends over 14 amino acids. The CDR3 region is CASSPQIEAAEAFF. The CDR3 DNA reads as TGTGCCAGCAGTCCCCAAATAGAGGCTGCTGAAGCTTTCTTT.

This clonotype has only a few counts. J is TRBJ2-1 and V is TRBV7-2; the match to TRBD2 covers 9 bases. The CDR3 extends over 16 amino acids. Germline CDR1 is SGHTA and CDR2 is FQGNSA. The J segment lost 4 bases and the V segment lost 4 bases, leaving 8 bases of the junction unmatched. CDR3 nucleotide sequence: TGTGCCAGCAGCTCACGCCTAGCGGGATTTTACAATGAGCAGTTCTTC. Protein product: CASSSRLAGFYNEQFF.

V and J are TRBV7-4 and TRBJ2-7; D possibly matches TRBD1 or TRBD2 (5 bases each). The germline V and J ends were trimmed by 2 bases and 3 bases, with 17 bases remaining between them. CDR1 and CDR2 (germline): SGHVT, SQSDAQ. The CDR3 consists of 16 residues. CDR3 in amino acids: CASSLWPTGPHYEQYF. The CDR3, as DNA: TGTGCCAGCAGCTTATGGCCTACGGGACCTCACTACGAGCAGTACTTC.

This clonotype has just a few counts. CDR3 DNA sequence: TGTGCCAGCAGTGGTCCAGGGATTAAAGGCAATCAGCCCCAGCATTTT. Its protein product is CASSGPGIKGNQPQHF. The genes are TRBV2 and TRBJ1-5, with D maybe TRBD1 (5 bases). Germline V gene lookup returns CDR1 SNHLY and CDR2 FYNNEI. Trimming shortened V by 4 bases and J by 2 bases, and 15 bases separated the two germline ends. The CDR3 has 16 residues.

This rearrangement joins TRBV25-1 to TRBJ1-4; possible D gene TRBD1, 5 bases. Germline-derived CDR1 and CDR2 are MGHDK and SYGVNS. This CDR3 spans 11 amino acids. The V end was cut by 1 base, the J end by 15 bases, with 9 bases between. As DNA, the CDR3 is TGTGCCAGCAGTGAATCTGGCAGGGTGTTTTTT. Its translation: CASSESGRVFF.

There are a few counts of this clonotype. The gene calls are TRBV6-2 or TRBV6-3 and TRBJ2-3, with D perhaps TRBD2 (6 bases). Trimming removed 4 bases at V and 3 bases at J, with 23 bases between. The CDR3 consists of 18 residues. CDR1 is MNHEY, CDR2 SVGEGT, per germline. The chain's CDR3 is CASSSDPRGRGRTDTQYF. The CDR3 nucleotides read TGTGCCAGCAGTTCCGACCCTAGAGGGCGGGGTCGAACAGATACGCAGTATTTT.

This clonotype was seen a few times. This rearrangement joins TRBV7-6 to TRBJ2-7, with D uncertain. The germline CDR1 and CDR2 sequences are SGHVS and FNYEAQ. Trimming shortened V by 2 bases and J by 3 bases, and 8 bases separated the two germline ends. CDR3 size: 13 residues. The CDR3 nucleotides read TGTGCCAGCAGCTTAACAGAAAACTACGAGCAGTACGTC. Protein product: CASSLTENYEQYV.

This clonotype showed up many times. The CDR3 coding sequence is TGTGCCAGCAGCTCTAGGACAGGGAATTACTTCTTT. Protein sequence: CASSSRTGNYFF. V gene TRBV7-8 combines with J gene TRBJ1-1; 8 bases match TRBD1. The CDR3 spans 12 residues. In germline, CDR1 is SGHVS, CDR2 FQNEAQ. V was pared by 4 bases and J by 14 bases, with 9 bases of the junction left unmatched.

This clonotype occurred many times. The CDR3 here is CASHLGTGGFWVGTQYF. CDR3 coding DNA: TGTGCCAGCCACCTCGGCACAGGGGGCTTTTGGGTCGGGACCCAGTACTTC. The J gene is TRBJ2-5, the V gene TRBV7-2; 9 nucleotides match TRBD1. The CDR3 totals 17 residues. The germline V gene has CDR1 SGHTA and CDR2 FQGNSA. Trimming at V came to 8 bases and at J to 7 bases, leaving 20 bases not matched to a gene. Complete variable domain (other parts from reference TRBV7-2 and TRBJ2-5): GAGVSQSPSNKVTEKGKDVELRCDPISGHTALYWYRQSLGQGLEFLIYFQGNSAPDKSGLPSDRFSAERTGGSVSTLTIQRTQQEDSAVYLCASHLGTGGFWVGTQYFGPGTRLLVL.

This chain uses TRBV7-8 with TRBJ2-1; D is ambiguous. The V and J ends lost 2 bases and 7 bases respectively, with 6 bases between them. Germline V gene sequence: CDR1 SGHVS, CDR2 FQNEAQ. The CDR3 extends over 12 amino acids. CDR3 nucleotide sequence: TGTGCCAGCAGCTTACGTAGGAATGAGCAGTTCTTC. It translates to CASSLRRNEQFF.

Comment on this clonotype: The CDR3 does not close with the conserved phenylalanine or tryptophan, likely indicating a read error. V gene TRBV28 combines with J gene TRBJ2-7; the D gene is possibly TRBD2 (6 bases). V lost 2 bases and J lost 2, with 10 bases in between. The CDR3 sequence is 14 residues long. CDR1 and CDR2 from the germline V gene are MDHEN and SYDVKM. Here the CDR3 reads CASSLRGIPYEQYI. In DNA, the CDR3 is TGTGCCAGCAGTTTACGGGGGATCCCCTACGAGCAGTACATC.

The V gene is TRBV20-1, the J gene TRBJ2-7, with 10 positions matching TRBD2. Germline assignment: CDR1 DFQATT and CDR2 SNEGSKA (reference sequence). The CDR3 length is 15 residues. V lost 1 base and J lost 3; bases outside the gene matches: 6. CDR3 sequence: CSARAPLAGLYEQYF. DNA for the CDR3: TGCAGTGCTAGAGCACCACTAGCGGGACTCTACGAGCAGTACTTC.

This clonotype was observed a handful of times. This chain links TRBV7-2 with TRBJ2-7; tentative D call: TRBD2 (6 bases). This CDR3 is 13 amino acids long. Germline CDR1 reads SGHTA; CDR2 reads FQGNSA. Trimming left V 8 bases short and J 3 bases short, with 14 bases between. In nucleotides, the CDR3 is TGTGCCAGCCGGCCTAGCGCCTACTACGAGCAGTACTTC. Amino acid sequence: CASRPSAYYEQYF.